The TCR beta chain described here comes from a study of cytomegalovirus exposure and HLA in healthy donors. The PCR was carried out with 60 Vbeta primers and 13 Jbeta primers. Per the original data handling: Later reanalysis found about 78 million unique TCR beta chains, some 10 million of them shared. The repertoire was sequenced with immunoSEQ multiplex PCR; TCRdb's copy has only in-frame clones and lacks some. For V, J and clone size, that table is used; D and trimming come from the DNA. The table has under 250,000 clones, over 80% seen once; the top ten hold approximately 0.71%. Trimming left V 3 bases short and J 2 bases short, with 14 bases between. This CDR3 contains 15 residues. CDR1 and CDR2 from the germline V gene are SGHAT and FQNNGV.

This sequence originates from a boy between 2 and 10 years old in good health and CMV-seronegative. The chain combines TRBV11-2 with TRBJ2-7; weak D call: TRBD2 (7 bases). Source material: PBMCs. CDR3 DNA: TGTGCCAGCAGCTTTGGGGGGGCCCTAACCTACGAGCAGTACTTC. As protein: CASSFGGALTYEQYF.